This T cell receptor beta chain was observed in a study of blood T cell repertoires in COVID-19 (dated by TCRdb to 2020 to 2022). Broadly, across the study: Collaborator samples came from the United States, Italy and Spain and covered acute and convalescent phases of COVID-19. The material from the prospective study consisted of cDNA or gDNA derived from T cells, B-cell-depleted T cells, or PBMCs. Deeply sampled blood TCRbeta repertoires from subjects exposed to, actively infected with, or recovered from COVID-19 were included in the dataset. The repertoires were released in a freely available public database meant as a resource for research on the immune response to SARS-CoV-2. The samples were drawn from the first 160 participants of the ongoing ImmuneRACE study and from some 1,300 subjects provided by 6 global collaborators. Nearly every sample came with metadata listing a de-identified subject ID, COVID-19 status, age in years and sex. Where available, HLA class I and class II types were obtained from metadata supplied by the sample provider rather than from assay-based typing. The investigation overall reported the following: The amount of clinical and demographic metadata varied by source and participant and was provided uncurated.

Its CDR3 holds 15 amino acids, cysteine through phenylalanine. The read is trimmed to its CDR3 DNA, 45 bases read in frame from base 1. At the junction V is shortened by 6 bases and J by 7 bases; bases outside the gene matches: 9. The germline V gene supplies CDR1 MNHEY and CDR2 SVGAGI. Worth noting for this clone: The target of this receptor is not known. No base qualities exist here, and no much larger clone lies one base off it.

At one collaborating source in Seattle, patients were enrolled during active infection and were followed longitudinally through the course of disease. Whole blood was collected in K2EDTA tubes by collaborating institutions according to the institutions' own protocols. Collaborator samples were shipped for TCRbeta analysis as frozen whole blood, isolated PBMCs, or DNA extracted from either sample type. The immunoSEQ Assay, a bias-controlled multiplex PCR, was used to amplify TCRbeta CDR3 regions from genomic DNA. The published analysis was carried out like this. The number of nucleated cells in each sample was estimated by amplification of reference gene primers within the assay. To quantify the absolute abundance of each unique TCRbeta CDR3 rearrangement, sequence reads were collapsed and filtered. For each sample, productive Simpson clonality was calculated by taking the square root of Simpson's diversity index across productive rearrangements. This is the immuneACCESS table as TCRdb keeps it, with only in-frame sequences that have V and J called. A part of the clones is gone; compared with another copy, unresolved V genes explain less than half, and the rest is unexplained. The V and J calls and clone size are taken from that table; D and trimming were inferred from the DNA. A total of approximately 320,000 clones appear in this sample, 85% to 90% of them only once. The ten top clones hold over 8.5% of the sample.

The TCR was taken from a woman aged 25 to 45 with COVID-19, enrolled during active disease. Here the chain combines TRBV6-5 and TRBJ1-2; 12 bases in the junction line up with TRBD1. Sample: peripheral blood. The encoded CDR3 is CASSRPGQGAAGYTF. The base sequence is TGTGCCAGCAGCCGACCGGGACAGGGGGCAGCTGGCTACACCTTC.